This T cell receptor beta chain was profiled in a study of tissue T cells after allogeneic stem cell transplantation. The time point here: mouse harvest day 14 after allogeneic transplant. The graft held 10^6 splenic CD5+ T cells and 10^7 T-cell-depleted bone marrow cells. The table came from immunoSEQ multiplex PCR; TCRdb's copy has only in-frame clones and leaves some out. There are 1,400 to 1,500 clones in the sample; 50% occur only once, and 20% to 30% lies in the top ten. After removal of 0 bases from V and 0 bases from J, the junction contained 4 bases not matched to a gene. Germline-derived CDR1 and CDR2 are SGHSN and HYEKVE. The CDR3 runs to 15 residues. Overall study findings and caveats: Which tissue TCRs were alloreactive or antigen-specific was not determined. Some clones might be persisting host cells.

Remarks on this clone: The antigen remains unidentified. The gene names here belong to mouse. From the germline J gene comes the end of the CDR3, since the read stops 1 residue before it.

Sample: liver tissue. V gene TRBV12-1 combines with J gene TRBJ2-7; 7 bases fit TRBD2. The TCR was taken from a female BALB/c mouse given C57BL/6 T cells with graft-versus-host disease after an allogeneic hematopoietic cell transplant. Partial CDR3 DNA: TGTGCCAGCTCTCTCGGCTGGGGGATCTCCTATGAACAGTAC. The encoded protein is CASSLGWGISYEQY. The whole CDR3 is CASSLGWGISYEQYF.